Following are 23 T cell receptor beta chains from one sample sequenced in a study of beta chain features in type 1 diabetes. cDNA synthesis used the whole RNA isolate, giving expressed TCRB sequences. The method was immunoSEQ multiplex PCR; TCRdb's version includes in-frame clones alone and lacks a portion of them. This table has about 200,000 clones, 9.5% to 13% appearing once. Input material: central memory CD4+ T cells from blood. These receptors all stem from a man younger than 35 in good health.

The chain employs TRBV18 and TRBJ1-4, with 8 nucleotides matching TRBD1. This CDR3 region has 17 residues. Germline-derived CDR1 and CDR2 are KGHSH and LQKENI. Trimming took 2 bases from V and 4 from J; bases not matched to a gene: 9. Here the CDR3 DNA reads TGTGCCAGCTCACCAAACGGAAACAGGGGGGATAATGAAAAACTGTTTTTT. Its protein is CASSPNGNRGDNEKLFF.

There are a few counts of this clone. The chain links TRBV5-1 to TRBJ2-1; 10 positions agree with TRBD1. The CDR3 extends over 16 amino acids. The junction had 7 bases not matched to a gene; V was cut back by 3 bases and J by 4 bases. Germline lookup yields CDR1 SGHRS and CDR2 YFSETQ. The CDR3 bases are TGCGCCAGCAGCTCCGGGACAGGGGAGCCATACAATGAGCAGTTCTTC. Its translation is CASSSGTGEPYNEQFF.

This clone was recorded at least ten times. The rearrangement uses TRBV29-1 and TRBJ2-7; 9 bases match TRBD1. Trimming cost V 4 bases and J 6 bases; bases outside gene matches: 7. The CDR3 is 13 residues long. The germline CDR1 and CDR2 sequences are SQVTM and ANQGSEA. The CDR3 sequence is CSVVGTGSREQYF. CDR3 in DNA: TGCAGCGTTGTAGGGACAGGGAGTCGCGAGCAGTACTTC.

This clone was found many times. The rearrangement links TRBV2 to TRBJ2-5; D is uncertain. V was clipped by 6 bases and J by 0 bases, with 5 bases between them. Looked up from germline, CDR1 is SNHLY and CDR2 is FYNNEI. This CDR3 region has 12 residues. The CDR3 DNA is TGTGCCAGCAGCCAGGACCAAGAGACCCAGTACTTC. Translated: CASSQDQETQYF.

This rearrangement joins TRBV27 to TRBJ1-5; tentatively, D is TRBD1 (5 bases). The CDR3 is made up of 14 amino acids. Trimming pared 5 bases from V and 8 bases from J, leaving 16 bases between. Germline CDR1 is MNHEY and CDR2 is SMNVEV (reference sequence). The CDR3 region has the DNA TGTGCCAGCAGTCCCAGGACATCCTTGGAGCCCCAGCATTTT. Translating it yields CASSPRTSLEPQHF.

V is TRBV5-6 and J is TRBJ2-7; TRBD1 aligns across 7 bases. The germline CDR1 and CDR2 sequences are SGHDT and YYEEEE. With 2 bases clipped from V and 3 bases from J, the junction kept 5 bases outside the gene matches. This CDR3 has 14 amino acids. CDR3 sequence reads: CASSLGTVVYEQYF. As DNA, the CDR3 is TGTGCCAGCAGCTTAGGGACAGTAGTCTACGAGCAGTACTTC.

This clone was seen at least ten times. The chain combines TRBV27 with TRBJ2-7; 7 bases agree with TRBD2. With V trimmed by 5 bases and J by 5 bases, 9 bases remained unmatched. The CDR3 runs 14 residues. CDR1 is MNHEY, CDR2 SMNVEV, per germline (reference sequence). The chain's CDR3 is CASSLNRLAHEQYF. The CDR3 coding sequence is TGTGCCAGCAGTCTAAACCGACTAGCCCACGAGCAGTACTTC.

The CDR3 DNA reads TGTGCCAGCAGTTCCCAGACAGGGGGTCCCTACGAGCAGTACTTC. Its translation is CASSSQTGGPYEQYF. This chain uses TRBV6-6 with TRBJ2-7; TRBD1 matches 9 bases. Germline V gives CDR1 MNHNY, CDR2 SVGAGI (reference sequence). This CDR3 has 15 amino acids. The V and J ends lost 4 bases and 2 bases, in that order; junction bases with no gene match: 6.

This clone was detected a few times. The J gene is TRBJ2-3, the V gene TRBV9; a weak D match, TRBD1 (6 bases). V lost 2 bases to trimming and J lost 0 bases, with 10 bases between them. CDR1 is SGDLS and CDR2 is YYNGEE in the germline V gene. The CDR3 length is 15 residues. In DNA form, the CDR3 reads TGTGCCAGCAGCGTTGCAGGGGCTAGCACAGATACGCAGTATTTT. Amino acid sequence: CASSVAGASTDTQYF.

This clone was found a few times. The chain uses TRBV5-1 and TRBJ2-1, with 13 nucleotides matching TRBD2. V lost 4 bases and J lost 3; bases outside the gene matches: 1. The CDR3 is 15 amino acids. Per the germline V gene, CDR1 is SGHRS and CDR2 is YFSETQ. CDR3 residues: CASSRTSGSYNEQFF. Written as DNA, the CDR3 is TGCGCCAGCAGCCGGACTAGCGGGAGCTACAATGAGCAGTTCTTC. The full variable domain, with the rest looked up from reference TRBV5-1 and TRBJ2-1, is KAGVTQTPRYLIKTRGQQVTLSCSPISGHRSVSWYQQTPGQGLQFLFEYFSETQRNKGNFPGRFSGRQFSNSRSEMNVSTLELGDSALYLCASSRTSGSYNEQFFGPGTRLTVL.

V and J are TRBV20-1 and TRBJ2-4; perhaps TRBD2 as D (6 bases). The germline V gene encodes CDR1 DFQATT and CDR2 SNEGSKA (reference sequence). CDR3 length: 11 amino acids. V lost 3 bases and J 14 bases, leaving 14 bases between the germline ends. CDR3 loop: CSASFRGLKYF. Written as DNA, the CDR3 is TGCAGTGCTAGTTTTAGGGGACTTAAGTACTTC.

This chain uses TRBV29-1 with TRBJ1-1, with TRBD1 as a possible D gene (5 bases). Trimming cost V 6 bases and J 2 bases, with 19 bases left between them. Looked up from germline, CDR1 is SQVTM and CDR2 is ANQGSEA. The CDR3 has 15 amino acids. This CDR3 reads CSVQPGWGINTEAFF. In nucleotides, the CDR3 is TGCAGCGTCCAACCGGGATGGGGCATTAACACTGAAGCTTTCTTT.

This clone was observed a few times. In DNA, the CDR3 is TGTGCCAGCAGCTCGAGCGCCGAGCAGTACTTC. It codes for CASSSSAEQYF. J is TRBJ2-7 and V is TRBV7-6; D is ambiguous. The germline V gene encodes CDR1 SGHVS and CDR2 FNYEAQ. V dropped 4 bases and J dropped 6 bases, with 7 bases sitting between them. The CDR3 has 11 amino acids.

For this clone: One end of the junction does not line up with germline, which may come from a read error. The rearrangement uses TRBV7-7 and TRBJ2-7; 12 nucleotides agree with TRBD2. The germline CDR1 and CDR2 sequences are SSHAT and FNYEAQ (reference sequence). CDR3 length: 14 amino acids. The CDR3 DNA follows: TGTGCTAGCAGTCCCGGGACTAGCGGGTTGGAGCAGTACTTC. As protein: CASSPGTSGLEQYF.

This clone was found a few times. The chain has TRBV18 and TRBJ1-2; 8 bases agree with TRBD1. The CDR3 sequence is 13 residues long. The trim removed 3 bases at V and 6 bases at J, leaving 3 bases unmatched. Germline assignment: CDR1 KGHSH and CDR2 LQKENI. This CDR3 reads CASSPDRVNGYTF. The DNA of the CDR3 is TGTGCCAGCTCACCGGACAGGGTAAATGGCTACACCTTC.

This clone was seen at least ten times. J is TRBJ2-1 and V is TRBV4-3; 8 bases match TRBD1. Germline lookup yields CDR1 LGHNA and CDR2 YSLEER. This CDR3 spans 13 amino acids. Losses at the gene ends were 3 bases for V and 10 bases for J; bases not matched to a gene: 5. This CDR3 reads CASSHTTGDEQFF. CDR3 nucleotides: TGCGCCAGCAGCCATACGACAGGGGACGAGCAGTTCTTC.

This chain uses TRBV4-1 with TRBJ2-5; D may be TRBD1 (6 bases). Trimming left V 3 bases short and J 3 bases short, with 26 bases between. The germline CDR1 and CDR2 sequences are MGHRA and YSYEKL. This CDR3 region has 19 residues. In nucleotides, the CDR3 is TGCGCCAGCAGCCAGCGATACGGAGTTGGACAGCGTGGGGAAGAGACCCAGTACTTC. Amino acids: CASSQRYGVGQRGEETQYF.

This clone showed up just a few times. The chain carries TRBV6-4 and TRBJ2-3; D unresolved. The germline V gene has CDR1 MRHNA and CDR2 SNTAGT. V lost 4 bases and J lost 5, with 7 bases in between. The CDR3 contains 12 residues. The CDR3: CASSATGDTQYF. The CDR3 DNA follows: TGTGCCAGCAGTGCGACCGGAGATACGCAGTATTTT.

This clone was picked up a small number of times. V usage is TRBV5-1 and J usage is TRBJ2-1, with TRBD2 identical over 7 bases. This CDR3 is 16 amino acids long. Looked up from germline, CDR1 is SGHRS and CDR2 is YFSETQ. V was pared by 4 bases and J by 2 bases, with 9 bases of the junction left unmatched. The CDR3 region has the DNA TGCGCCAGCAGCCCCCAACCTAGCGGAGCCTACAATGAGCAGTTCTTC. Translation gives CASSPQPSGAYNEQFF.

This clone was counted between two and nine times. The J gene is TRBJ2-3, the V gene TRBV5-1; 10 bases align to TRBD1. Germline assignment: CDR1 SGHRS and CDR2 YFSETQ. The CDR3 length is 15 residues. With V trimmed by 4 bases and J by 3 bases, 5 bases remained unmatched. The CDR3 nucleotides are TGCGCCAGCAGCCCAGGGACAGGGGCTACAGATACGCAGTATTTT. Translating gives CASSPGTGATDTQYF.

A remark on this clone: At one end the junction does not follow the germline gene, possibly because of a read error. The chain employs TRBV30 and TRBJ2-7; no firm D call. The CDR3 length is 13 residues. Germline CDR1 reads GTSNPN; CDR2 reads SVGIG (reference sequence). The CDR3 nucleotides are TGTGCCTGGAGTGTAACAGATTCCTCCGAGCAGTACTTC. It specifies CAWSVTDSSEQYF. Variable domain in full (rest from reference TRBV30 and TRBJ2-7): SQTIHQWPATLVQPVGSPLSLECTVEGTSNPNLYWYRQAAGRGLQLLFYSVGIGQISSEVPQNLSASRPQDRQFILSSKKLLLSDSGFYLCAWSVTDSSEQYFGPGTRLTVT.

The chain has TRBV14 and TRBJ2-2; tentatively, D is TRBD1 or TRBD2 (5 bases each). With 1 base removed from V and 6 bases from J, the gap between germline ends came to 9 bases. CDR3 length equals 14 residues. CDR1 is SGHDN, CDR2 FVKESK, per germline. The CDR3 DNA follows: TGTGCCAGCAGCCAAGTTAGGGGAGCCGGGGAGCTGTTTTTT. Its protein product is CASSQVRGAGELFF.

A few counts support this clone. The gene calls are TRBV19 and TRBJ1-1; tentative D call: TRBD1 (5 bases). V shed 11 bases and J shed 0 bases, with 10 bases lying between them. The CDR3 extends over 12 amino acids. CDR1 is LNHDA and CDR2 is SQIVND in the germline V gene (reference sequence). CDR3 in DNA: TGTGCCTGCAGGGCTATGAACACTGAAGCTTTCTTT. This translates into CACRAMNTEAFF.